This TCR beta chain was identified in a study of high-grade serous ovarian cancer treatment subgroups. The repertoire was sequenced with immunoSEQ multiplex PCR; TCRdb's copy has only in-frame clones and lacks some. The sample lists about 18,000 clones; around 74% were seen once. The table lists this clone with a count of one. Its target is not known. Tumor samples were taken before definitive surgery or chemotherapy. General study points: Clonal relatedness tracked neoantigen level, and by trend copy number and mutation load.

The sequencing sample was made of tumor tissue. The clonotype originates from a human donor with high-grade serous ovarian cancer.

The CDR3 here is CASSPDRGKSNQPQHF. The DNA of the CDR3 is TGTGCCAGCAGCCCGGACAGGGGGAAGAGCAATCAGCCCCAGCATTTT. This chain links TRBV5-8 with TRBJ1-5, with TRBD1 identical over 10 bases. The germline V gene has CDR1 SGHTS and CDR2 YDEGEE. J gave up 1 base and V 4 bases, and 5 bases lay outside the gene matches. The length of the CDR3 is 16 residues.